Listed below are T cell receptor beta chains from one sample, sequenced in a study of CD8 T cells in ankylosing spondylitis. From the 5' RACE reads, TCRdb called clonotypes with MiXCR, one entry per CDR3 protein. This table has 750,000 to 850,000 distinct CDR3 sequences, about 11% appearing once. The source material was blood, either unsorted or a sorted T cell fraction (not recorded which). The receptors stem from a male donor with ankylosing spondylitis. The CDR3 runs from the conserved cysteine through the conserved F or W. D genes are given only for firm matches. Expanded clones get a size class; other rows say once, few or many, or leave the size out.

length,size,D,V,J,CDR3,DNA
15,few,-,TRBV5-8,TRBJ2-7,CASSLAPLEPYEQYF,TGTGCCAGCAGCTTGGCTCCCCTAGAACCTTACGAGCAGTACTTC
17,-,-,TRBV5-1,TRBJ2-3,CASSLAGGPNVGDTQYF,TGCGCCAGCAGCTTGGCGGGGGGCCCTAACGTCGGGGATACGCAGTATTTT
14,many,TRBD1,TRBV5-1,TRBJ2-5,CASTRDRGQETQYF,TGCGCCAGCACCCGGGACAGGGGCCAAGAGACCCAGTACTTC
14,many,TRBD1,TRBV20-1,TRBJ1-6,CSARGQGMDSPLHF,TGCAGTGCCAGGGGACAGGGTATGGATTCACCCCTCCACTTT
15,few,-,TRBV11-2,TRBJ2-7,CASSFYLTEIYEQYF,TGTGCCAGCAGCTTCTACCTGACAGAGATTTACGAGCAGTACTTC
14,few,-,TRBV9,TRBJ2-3,CASSPLTRTDTQYF,TGTGCCAGCAGCCCTCTGACACGCACAGATACGCAGTATTTT
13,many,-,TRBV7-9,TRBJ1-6,CASSPLGDSPLHF,TGTGCCAGCAGCCCATTGGGGGATTCACCCCTCCACTTT
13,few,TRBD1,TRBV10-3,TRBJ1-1,CAITRDSGTEAFF,TGTGCCATCACCAGGGACAGCGGCACTGAAGCTTTCTTT
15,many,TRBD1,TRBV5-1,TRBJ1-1,CASSSTGIWDTEAFF,TGCGCCAGCAGCTCGACAGGGATTTGGGACACTGAAGCTTTCTTT
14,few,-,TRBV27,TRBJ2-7,CASRSRGNSYEQYF,TGTGCCAGCAGATCCAGGGGTAACTCCTACGAGCAGTACTTC
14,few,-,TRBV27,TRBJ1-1,CASRLQDLNTEAFF,TGTGCCAGCCGGCTACAGGACCTGAACACTGAAGCTTTCTTT
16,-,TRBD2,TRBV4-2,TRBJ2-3,CASSPISGGAGDTQYF,TGTGCCAGCAGCCCCATTAGCGGGGGGGCCGGAGATACGCAGTATTTT
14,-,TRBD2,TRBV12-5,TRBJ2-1,CASLAGGGYNEQFF,TGTGCTAGCCTAGCGGGAGGAGGGTACAATGAGCAGTTCTTC
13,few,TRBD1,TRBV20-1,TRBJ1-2,CSAKRQGEYGYTF,TGCAGTGCTAAGAGACAGGGGGAATATGGCTACACCTTC
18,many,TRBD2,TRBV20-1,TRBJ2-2,CSARDRKRTSGDTGELFF,TGCAGTGCTAGAGATAGGAAGAGGACTAGCGGGGACACCGGGGAGCTGTTTTTT
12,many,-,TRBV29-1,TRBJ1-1,CSVGQMNTEAFF,TGCAGCGTTGGGCAGATGAACACTGAAGCTTTCTTT
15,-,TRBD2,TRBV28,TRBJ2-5,CASRVSGGLQETQYF,TGTGCCAGCAGGGTTAGCGGGGGGCTTCAAGAGACCCAGTACTTC